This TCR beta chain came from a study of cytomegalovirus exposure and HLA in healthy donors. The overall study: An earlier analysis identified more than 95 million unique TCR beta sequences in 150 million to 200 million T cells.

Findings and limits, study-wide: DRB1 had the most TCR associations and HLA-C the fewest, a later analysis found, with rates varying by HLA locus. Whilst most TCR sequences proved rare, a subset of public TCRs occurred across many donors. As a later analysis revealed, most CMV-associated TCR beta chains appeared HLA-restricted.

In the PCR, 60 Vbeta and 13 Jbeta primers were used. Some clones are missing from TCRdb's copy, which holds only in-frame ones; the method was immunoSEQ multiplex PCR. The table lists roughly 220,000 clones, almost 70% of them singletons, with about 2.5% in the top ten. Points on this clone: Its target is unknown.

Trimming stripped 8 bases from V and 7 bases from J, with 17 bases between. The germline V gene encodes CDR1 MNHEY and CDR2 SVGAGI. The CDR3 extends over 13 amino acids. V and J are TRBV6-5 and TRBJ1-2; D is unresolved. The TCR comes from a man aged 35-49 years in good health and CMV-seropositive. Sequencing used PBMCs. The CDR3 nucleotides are TGTGCCAGCTCGGAGTCAGCCTCCAGTGGCTACACCTTC. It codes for CASSESASSGYTF.